This passage covers 8 T cell receptor beta chains from one sample sequenced in a study of chemoradiotherapy in HPV16-positive cancers. Method: immunoSEQ multiplex PCR; TCRdb's copy keeps in-frame clones and lacks some. The profile shows 3,600 or so clones, 79% of them singletons. The sequencing used tumor tissue, collected from a patient who underwent chemoradiotherapy. Receptors were obtained from a human donor with HPV-associated anogenital cancer.

The gene calls are TRBV7-9 and TRBJ1-1; no reliable D call. This CDR3 has 15 amino acids. Germline assignment: CDR1 SEHNR and CDR2 FQNEAQ (reference sequence). V was pared by 5 bases and J by 4 bases, with 17 bases between. The CDR3 sequence: CASSPRGSVATEAFF. In DNA, the CDR3 is TGTGCCAGCAGCCCCCGAGGCTCGGTGGCCACTGAAGCTTTCTTT.

The chain combines TRBV7-9 with TRBJ2-1; the match to TRBD1 covers 7 bases. CDR1 SEHNR and CDR2 FQNEAQ come from the germline V gene (reference sequence). CDR3 length equals 15 residues. Losses at the gene ends were 3 bases for V and 3 bases for J; bases not matched to a gene: 5. The CDR3 region has the DNA TGTGCCAGCAGCTTCCGGGACAGTTACTACAATGAGCAGTTCTTC. It encodes CASSFRDSYYNEQFF.

Worth noting for this clone: The germline gene is not matched at one end of the junction; a read error may be the cause. This rearrangement joins TRBV6-1 to TRBJ1-5; D is undetermined. The CDR3 extends over 11 amino acids. The germline V gene encodes CDR1 MNHNS and CDR2 SASEGT. CDR3 nucleotides: TGTGCCAGCAGCGAAGGAGAGCCCCAGCATTTT. Its translation is CASSEGEPQHF.

In this sample, this clone turned up once. V usage is TRBV7-6 and J usage is TRBJ2-5, with 13 bases matching TRBD2. CDR3 length: 15 residues. Germline trimming cut 4 bases from V and 5 bases from J; bases unmatched to any gene: 4. The germline gives CDR1 SGHVS, CDR2 FNYEAQ. CDR3 loop: CASSSWTSGSETQYF. The DNA of the CDR3 is TGTGCCAGCAGCTCATGGACTAGCGGGAGTGAGACCCAGTACTTC.

The genes are TRBV19 and TRBJ1-5; TRBD1 agrees at 7 bases. Germline loops: CDR1 LNHDA, CDR2 SQIVND (reference sequence). After removal of 10 bases from V and 0 bases from J, the junction contained 9 bases not matched to a gene. The CDR3 sequence is 15 residues long. CDR3 residues: CATRGTASSNQPQHF. CDR3 nucleotides: TGTGCCACCAGAGGGACAGCAAGTAGCAATCAGCCCCAGCATTTT.

The J gene is TRBJ2-7, the V gene TRBV7-9; 11 bases are a match to TRBD2. V shed 5 bases and J 2 bases; nucleotides not matched to a gene: 2. Germline values: CDR1 SEHNR, CDR2 FQNEAQ (reference sequence). The CDR3 loop spans 14 amino acids. The chain's CDR3 is CASSPLAGAYEQYF. The CDR3 coding sequence is TGTGCCAGCAGCCCACTAGCGGGAGCCTACGAGCAGTACTTC.

The chain recombines TRBV21-1 with TRBJ2-2; TRBD2, the table's D call, was not compared with the DNA. TRBV21-1 is annotated as a pseudogene. The CDR3 length is 24 residues. CDR3 loop: CASSKGARVFACLSWFANTGELFF. CDR3 nucleotide sequence: TGTGCCAGCAGCAAAGGCGCCCGAGTCTTTGCCTGCCTCTCTTGGTTCGCGAACACCGGGGAGCTGTTTTTT.

The sample holds a few counts of this clone. This sequence joins TRBV7-9 and TRBJ1-4; D remains unclear. The length of the CDR3 is 15 residues. Germline V lookup: CDR1 SEHNR, CDR2 FQNEAQ (reference sequence). The V end was cut by 3 bases, the J end by 0 bases, with 8 bases between. CDR3 in amino acids: CASSFPSSTNEKLFF. The CDR3 nucleotides are TGTGCCAGCAGCTTCCCCAGCTCAACTAATGAAAAACTGTTTTTT.